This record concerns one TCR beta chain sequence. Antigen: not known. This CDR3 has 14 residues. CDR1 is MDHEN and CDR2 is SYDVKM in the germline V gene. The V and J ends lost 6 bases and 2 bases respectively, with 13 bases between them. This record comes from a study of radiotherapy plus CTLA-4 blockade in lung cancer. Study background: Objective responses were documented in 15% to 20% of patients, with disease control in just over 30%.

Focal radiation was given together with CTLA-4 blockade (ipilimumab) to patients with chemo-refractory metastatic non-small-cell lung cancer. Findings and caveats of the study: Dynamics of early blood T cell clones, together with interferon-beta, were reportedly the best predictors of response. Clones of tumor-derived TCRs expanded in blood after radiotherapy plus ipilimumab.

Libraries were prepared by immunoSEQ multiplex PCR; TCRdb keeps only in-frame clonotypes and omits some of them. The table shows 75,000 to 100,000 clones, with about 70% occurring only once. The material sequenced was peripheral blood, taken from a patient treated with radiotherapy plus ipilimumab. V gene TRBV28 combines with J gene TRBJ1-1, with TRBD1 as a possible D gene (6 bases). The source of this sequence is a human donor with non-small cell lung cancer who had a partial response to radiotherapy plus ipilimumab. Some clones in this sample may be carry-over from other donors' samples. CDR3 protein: CASRAPGHNTEAFF. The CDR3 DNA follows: TGTGCCAGCAGAGCCCCGGGACATAACACTGAAGCTTTCTTT.